This TCR beta chain was identified in a study of T cell repertoires in cytomegalovirus infection (dated by TCRdb to the late 2010s). About the investigation overall: Donor HLA type was relevant to the analysis, as public TCR beta signatures indicated carriage of CMV infection together with the matching HLA type.

This clonotype appeared many times. Its antigen is not yet known. No much larger clonotype is one base removed from it; base qualities were not supplied. Study-wide conclusions, independent of this receptor: In the ex vivo response, HLA-C-restricted CMV-specific TCR beta clonotypes were dominant, and in two of eight donors the single most frequent clonotype came from this HLA-C-restricted group. Carriers of CMV infection plus the relevant HLA type were discriminated by the cumulative frequency of public TCR beta family members in the study cohort and in an independent roughly 350-donor cohort.

TCRdb shows the sequencer as Illumina HiSeq 1500. TCRdb passed the public sequencing reads through fastp at Q25 and MiXCR, retaining productive beta sequences. A single entry per CDR3 protein holds the most common genes and DNA from its merged rows. For this sample the table gives 350,000 to 450,000 distinct CDR3 sequences, of which about a sixth were detected only once. The ten largest clones add up to 8.5% to 10% of the sample. The CDR3 contains 17 residues, cysteine and phenylalanine counted. The read is trimmed to its CDR3 DNA, 51 bases read in frame from base 1. V lost 0 bases and J lost 9 bases, and the count of bases not matched to a germline gene is 9. Based on the germline V gene, the CDR1 and CDR2 sequences are SGHVS and FQNEAQ.

The sample comprised PBMCs. The receptor comes from a human donor in good health (CMV status not recorded). Some clones in this sample may be carry-over from other donors' samples. The chain employs TRBV7-8 and TRBJ1-6; 9 bases in the middle match TRBD1. The CDR3 reads CASSLAPMGQGGSPLHF. The DNA reads TGTGCCAGCAGCTTAGCGCCCATGGGACAGGGAGGTTCACCCCTCCACTTT.